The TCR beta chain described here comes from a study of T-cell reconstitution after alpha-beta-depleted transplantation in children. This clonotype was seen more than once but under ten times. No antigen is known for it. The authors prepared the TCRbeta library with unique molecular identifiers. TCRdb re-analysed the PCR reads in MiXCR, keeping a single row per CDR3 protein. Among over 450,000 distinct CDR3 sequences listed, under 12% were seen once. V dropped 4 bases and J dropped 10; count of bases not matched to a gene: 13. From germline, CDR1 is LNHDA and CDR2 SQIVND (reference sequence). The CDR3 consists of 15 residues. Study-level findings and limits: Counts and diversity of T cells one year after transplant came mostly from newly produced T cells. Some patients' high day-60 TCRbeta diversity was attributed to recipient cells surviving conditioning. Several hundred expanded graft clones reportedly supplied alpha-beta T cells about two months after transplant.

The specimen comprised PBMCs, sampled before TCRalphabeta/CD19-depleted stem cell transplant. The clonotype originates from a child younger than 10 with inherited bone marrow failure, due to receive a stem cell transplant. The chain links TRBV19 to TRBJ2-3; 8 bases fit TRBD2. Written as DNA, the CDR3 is TGTGCCAGTAGTACCGGATTAGCGGGACCAGTACCGCAGTATTTT. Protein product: CASSTGLAGPVPQYF.